The clone carrying this T cell receptor (beta chain) was detected a few times. Its antigen is undetermined. The CDR3 covers 15 residues. The germline V gene has CDR1 LGHNA and CDR2 YSLEER. J was trimmed by 4 bases and V by 3 bases; bases with no gene match: 2. From blood, roughly 220-550 ng of genomic DNA served as TRB template. The data were taken from a study of T and B cells in COVID-19 patients. Study details: At median age roughly 35 years, recovered patients were younger than active-infection patients at about 63.

Multiplex PCR with BIOMED2 TRB-A/B primer pools amplified TRB rearrangements. TCRdb reprocessed the multiplex PCR reads via MiXCR and lists one record per CDR3 protein. The sample lists some 13,000 distinct CDR3 sequences; less than 35% were seen once. Study results and limitations: Blood from mildly ill patients while symptomatic, and early samples from severe cases, were scarce.

This clonotype originated in a human donor who had recovered from COVID-19. The chain uses TRBV4-3 and TRBJ2-7, with TRBD2 matching 14 bases. Sequences were obtained from blood. CDR3 coding DNA: TGCGCCAGCAGCCAGGGACTAGCGGGAGCATACGAGCAGTACTTC. This codes for CASSQGLAGAYEQYF.